One T cell receptor (beta chain) is described in this entry. Its specificity is not known. The source of the sample is a study of cytomegalovirus exposure and HLA in healthy donors. In the PCR, 60 Vbeta and 13 Jbeta primers were used. Using immunoSEQ multiplex PCR, the repertoire was profiled, and TCRdb retains in-frame clones only, with some absent. The data hold around 120,000 clones, with around 80% observed a single time. Regarding the study as a whole: CMV serostatus was the only immune exposure information that was available.

Germline-derived CDR1 and CDR2 are MNHEY and SVGAGI. The V and J ends lost 5 bases and 4 bases, in that order; junction bases with no gene match: 10. This CDR3 comprises 15 residues. This chain joins TRBV6-5 and TRBJ1-1, with 7 nucleotides matching TRBD1. Material for sequencing was PBMCs. The clonotype was recovered from a woman aged 40 to 49 in good health and CMV-seropositive. The CDR3 region has the DNA TGTGCCAGCAGTCATCGACAGGGCAGTGCCACTGAAGCTTTCTTT. It codes for CASSHRQGSATEAFF.